Shown below are 5 T cell receptor beta chains from a single sample sequenced in a study of blood T cell repertoires in COVID-19. Sequencing was performed with immunoSEQ multiplex PCR; in TCRdb, only in-frame clones are kept and a portion is missing. The sample has 200,000 or so clones, under 90% seen once; the top ten hold 5.9%. Sequenced input: peripheral blood. These receptors were collected from a man aged 80 or over with acute or convalescent COVID-19.

This chain joins TRBV5-6 and TRBJ2-2; weak D call: TRBD2 (7 bases). The ends were cut back, 4 bases at V and 3 bases at J, with 16 bases in the middle. The germline gives CDR1 SGHDT, CDR2 YYEEEE. The CDR3 is 16 residues long. CDR3 loop: CASSPLGAGDTGELFF. The CDR3, as DNA: TGTGCCAGCAGCCCTTTGGGGGCGGGAGACACCGGGGAGCTGTTTTTT.

The chain joins TRBV7-9 to TRBJ2-1; D is unresolved. Germline CDR1 reads SEHNR; CDR2 reads FQNEAQ (reference sequence). This CDR3 region has 16 residues. The ends were cut back, 5 bases at V and 8 bases at J, with 22 bases in the middle. The chain's CDR3 is CASSPETANWSDEQFF. CDR3 coding DNA: TGTGCCAGCAGCCCCGAAACTGCGAATTGGAGCGATGAGCAGTTCTTC.

This clone was seen once. The chain combines TRBV19 with TRBJ1-2; 9 nucleotides line up with TRBD1. The CDR3 has 14 residues. The J segment lost 6 bases and the V segment lost 8 bases, leaving 10 bases of the junction unmatched. In germline, CDR1 is LNHDA, CDR2 SQIVND (reference sequence). DNA of the CDR3: TGTGCCAGTCGGATTTCTGGGACAGGGAATGGCTACACCTTC. Amino acids: CASRISGTGNGYTF.

The sample holds one count of this clone. The J gene is TRBJ2-7, the V gene TRBV5-1; perhaps TRBD2 as D (7 bases). This CDR3 region has 16 residues. The V and J ends lost 0 bases and 1 base respectively, with 14 bases between them. From germline, CDR1 is SGHRS and CDR2 YFSETQ. CDR3 amino acids: CASSLGGGAPSYEQYF. CDR3 coding DNA: TGCGCCAGCAGCTTGGGTGGGGGGGCCCCATCCTACGAGCAGTACTTC.

V is TRBV7-8 and J is TRBJ2-2, with D perhaps TRBD2 (6 bases). With 0 bases removed from V and 0 bases from J, the gap between germline ends came to 11 bases. From germline, CDR1 is SGHVS and CDR2 FQNEAQ. CDR3 length equals 17 residues. CDR3 residues: CASSLASAGSNTGELFF. The CDR3 nucleotides read TGTGCCAGCAGCTTAGCCTCTGCGGGGTCGAACACCGGGGAGCTGTTTTTT.